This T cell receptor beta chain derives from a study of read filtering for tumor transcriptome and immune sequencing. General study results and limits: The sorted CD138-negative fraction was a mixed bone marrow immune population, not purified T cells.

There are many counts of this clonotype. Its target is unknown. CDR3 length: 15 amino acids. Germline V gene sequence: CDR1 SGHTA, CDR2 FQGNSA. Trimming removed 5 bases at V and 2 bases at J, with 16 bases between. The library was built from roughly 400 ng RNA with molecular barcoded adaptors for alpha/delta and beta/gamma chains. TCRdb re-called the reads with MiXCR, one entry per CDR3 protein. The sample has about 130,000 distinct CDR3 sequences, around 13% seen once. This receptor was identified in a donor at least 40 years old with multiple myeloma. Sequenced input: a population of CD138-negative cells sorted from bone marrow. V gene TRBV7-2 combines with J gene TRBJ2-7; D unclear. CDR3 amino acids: CASSLEWAATYEQYF. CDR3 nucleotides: TGTGCCAGCAGCCTCGAGTGGGCGGCGACCTACGAGCAGTACTTC.